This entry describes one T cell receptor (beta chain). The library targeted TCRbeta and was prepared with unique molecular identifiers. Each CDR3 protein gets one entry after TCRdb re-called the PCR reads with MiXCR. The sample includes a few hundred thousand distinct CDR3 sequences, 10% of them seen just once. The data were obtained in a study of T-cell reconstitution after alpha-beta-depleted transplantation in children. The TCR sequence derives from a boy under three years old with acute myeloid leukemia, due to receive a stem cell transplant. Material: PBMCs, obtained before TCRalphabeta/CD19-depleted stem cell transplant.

The CDR3 sequence: CASSYAFSYEQYF. For the CDR3, the DNA is TGTGCCAGCAGTTACGCATTCTCCTACGAGCAGTACTTC. This sequence joins TRBV6-2 or TRBV6-3 and TRBJ2-7; no clear D gene. This CDR3 has 13 amino acids. The germline V gene encodes CDR1 MNHEY and CDR2 SVGEGT. The V and J ends lost 2 bases and 0 bases respectively, with 5 bases between them.